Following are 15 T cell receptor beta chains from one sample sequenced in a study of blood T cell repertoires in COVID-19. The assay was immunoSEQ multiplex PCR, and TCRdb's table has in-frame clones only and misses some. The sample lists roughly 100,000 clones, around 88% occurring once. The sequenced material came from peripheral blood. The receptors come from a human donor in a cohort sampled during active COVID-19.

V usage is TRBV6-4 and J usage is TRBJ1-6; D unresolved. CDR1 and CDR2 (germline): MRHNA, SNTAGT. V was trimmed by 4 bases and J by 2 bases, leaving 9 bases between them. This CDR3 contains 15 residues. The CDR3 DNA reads TGTGCCAGCAGTGTGGATGAGGCCTATAATTCACCCCTCCACTTT. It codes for CASSVDEAYNSPLHF.

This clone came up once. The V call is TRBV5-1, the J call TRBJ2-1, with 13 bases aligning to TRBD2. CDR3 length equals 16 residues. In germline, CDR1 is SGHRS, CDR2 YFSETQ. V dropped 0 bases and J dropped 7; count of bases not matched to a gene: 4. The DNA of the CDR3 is TGCGCCAGCAGCTTGGGGGGACTAGCGGGGAGGAATGAGCAGTTCTTC. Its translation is CASSLGGLAGRNEQFF.

The chain's CDR3 is CASSLALAGVGNEQYF. In nucleotides, the CDR3 is TGTGCCAGCAGCTTAGCGCTAGCGGGAGTGGGAAACGAGCAGTACTTC. V is TRBV7-2 and J is TRBJ2-7; the match to TRBD2 covers 10 bases. Germline loops: CDR1 SGHTA, CDR2 FQGNSA. This CDR3 has 16 amino acids. V gave up 0 bases and J gave up 5 bases; unmatched junction bases: 7.

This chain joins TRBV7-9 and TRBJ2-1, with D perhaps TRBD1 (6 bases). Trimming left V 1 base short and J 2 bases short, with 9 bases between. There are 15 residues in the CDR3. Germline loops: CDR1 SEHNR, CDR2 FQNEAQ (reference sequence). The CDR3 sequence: CASSLDREAYNEQFF. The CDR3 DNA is TGTGCCAGCAGCTTAGACAGGGAAGCCTACAATGAGCAGTTCTTC.

CDR3 sequence (DNA): TGTGCCTGGAGTGTGGGCGGGGATACGCAGTATTTT. Amino acid sequence: CAWSVGGDTQYF. The chain employs TRBV30 and TRBJ2-3, with a possible D match to TRBD2 (5 bases). The V end was cut by 0 bases, the J end by 6 bases, with 7 bases between. Germline V lookup: CDR1 GTSNPN, CDR2 SVGIG (reference sequence). This CDR3 spans 12 amino acids.

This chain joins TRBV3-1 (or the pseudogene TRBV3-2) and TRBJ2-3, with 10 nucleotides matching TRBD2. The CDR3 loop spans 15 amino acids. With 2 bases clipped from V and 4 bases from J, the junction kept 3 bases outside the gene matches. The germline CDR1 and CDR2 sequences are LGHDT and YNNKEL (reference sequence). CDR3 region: CASSQLAGVSDTQYF. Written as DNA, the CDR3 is TGTGCCAGCAGCCAACTAGCGGGAGTGTCAGATACGCAGTATTTT.

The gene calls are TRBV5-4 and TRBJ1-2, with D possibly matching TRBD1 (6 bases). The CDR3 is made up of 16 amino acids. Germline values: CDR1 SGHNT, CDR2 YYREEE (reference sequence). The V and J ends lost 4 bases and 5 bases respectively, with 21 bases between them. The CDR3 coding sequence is TGTGCCAGCAGCCAGCCCGGTAGGACAGTAGAATATGGCTACACCTTC. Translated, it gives CASSQPGRTVEYGYTF.

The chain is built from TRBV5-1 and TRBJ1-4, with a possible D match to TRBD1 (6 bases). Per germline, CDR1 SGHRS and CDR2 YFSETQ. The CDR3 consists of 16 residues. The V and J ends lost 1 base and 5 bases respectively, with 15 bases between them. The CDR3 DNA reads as TGCGCCAGCAGCTTGCCCGCAGGGGCGACCAATGAAAAACTGTTTTTT. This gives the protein CASSLPAGATNEKLFF.

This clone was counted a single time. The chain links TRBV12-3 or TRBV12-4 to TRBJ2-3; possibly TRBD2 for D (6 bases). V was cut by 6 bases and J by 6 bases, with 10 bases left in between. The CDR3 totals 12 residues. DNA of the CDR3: TGTGCCAGCAGACAACTAGCCGATACGCAGTATTTT. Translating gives CASRQLADTQYF.

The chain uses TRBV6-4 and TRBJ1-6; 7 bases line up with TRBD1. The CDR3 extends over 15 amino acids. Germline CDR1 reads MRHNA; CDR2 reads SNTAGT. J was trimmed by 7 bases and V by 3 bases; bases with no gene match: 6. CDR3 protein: CASSEKVTGNSPLHF. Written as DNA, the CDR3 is TGTGCCAGCAGTGAAAAGGTGACAGGGAATTCACCCCTCCACTTT.

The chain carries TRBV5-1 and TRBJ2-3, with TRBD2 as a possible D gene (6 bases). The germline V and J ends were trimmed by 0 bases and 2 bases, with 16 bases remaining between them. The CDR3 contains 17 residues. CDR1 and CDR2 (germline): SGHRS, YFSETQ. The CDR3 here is CASSLGAGRSLTDTQYF. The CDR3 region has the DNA TGCGCCAGCAGCTTGGGGGCGGGACGTTCTCTCACAGATACGCAGTATTTT.

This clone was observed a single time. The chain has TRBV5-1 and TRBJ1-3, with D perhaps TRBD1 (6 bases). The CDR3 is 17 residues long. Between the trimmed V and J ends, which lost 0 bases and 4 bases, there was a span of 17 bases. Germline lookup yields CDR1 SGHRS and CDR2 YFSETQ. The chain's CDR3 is CASSLGRDRTSGNTIYF. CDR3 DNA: TGCGCCAGCAGCTTGGGGCGAGACAGGACGAGCGGAAACACCATATATTTT.

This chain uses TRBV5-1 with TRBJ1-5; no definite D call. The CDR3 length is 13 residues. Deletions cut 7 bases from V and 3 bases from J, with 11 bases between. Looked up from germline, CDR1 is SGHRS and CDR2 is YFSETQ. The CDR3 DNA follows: TGCGCCAGCGAGCTGGGCCCCAATCAGCCCCAGCATTTT. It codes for CASELGPNQPQHF.

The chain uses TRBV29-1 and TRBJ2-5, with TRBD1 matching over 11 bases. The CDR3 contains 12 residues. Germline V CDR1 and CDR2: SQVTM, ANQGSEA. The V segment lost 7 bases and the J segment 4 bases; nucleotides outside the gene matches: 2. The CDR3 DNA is TGCAGCGCTGGGACAGGGGGAGAGACCCAGTACTTC. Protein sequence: CSAGTGGETQYF.

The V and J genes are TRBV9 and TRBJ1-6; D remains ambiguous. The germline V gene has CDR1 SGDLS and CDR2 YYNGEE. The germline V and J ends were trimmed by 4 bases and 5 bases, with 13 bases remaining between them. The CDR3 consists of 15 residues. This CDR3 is CASSCVESDNSPLHF. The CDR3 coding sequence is TGTGCCAGCAGCTGCGTAGAGTCTGATAATTCACCCCTCCACTTT. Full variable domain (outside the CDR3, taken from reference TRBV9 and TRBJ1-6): DSGVTQTPKHLITATGQRVTLRCSPRSGDLSVYWYQQSLDQGLQFLIQYYNGEERAKGNILERFSAQQFPDLHSELNLSSLELGDSALYFCASSCVESDNSPLHFGNGTRLTVT.